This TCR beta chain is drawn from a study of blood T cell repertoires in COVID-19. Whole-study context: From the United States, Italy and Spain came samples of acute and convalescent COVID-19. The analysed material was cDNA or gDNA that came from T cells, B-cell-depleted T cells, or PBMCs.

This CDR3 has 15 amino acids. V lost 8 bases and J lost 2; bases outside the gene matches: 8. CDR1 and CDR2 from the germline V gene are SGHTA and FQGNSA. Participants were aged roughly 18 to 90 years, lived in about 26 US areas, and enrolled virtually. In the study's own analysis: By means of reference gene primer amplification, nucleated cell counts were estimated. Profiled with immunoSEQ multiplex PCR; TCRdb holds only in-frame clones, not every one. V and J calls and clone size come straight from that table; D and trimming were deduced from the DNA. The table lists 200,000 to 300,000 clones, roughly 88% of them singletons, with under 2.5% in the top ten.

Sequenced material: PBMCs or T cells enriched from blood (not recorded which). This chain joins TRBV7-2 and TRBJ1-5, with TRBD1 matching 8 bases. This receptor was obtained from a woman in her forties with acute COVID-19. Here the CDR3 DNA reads TGTGCCAGCGCCGAGCAGACAGGGGGCAATCAGCCCCAGCATTTT. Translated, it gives CASAEQTGGNQPQHF.